The entry below describes one T cell receptor beta chain. Its antigen remains unidentified. The entry originates in a study of CD8 T cells in Susac syndrome. RNA was extracted with the RNeasy kit, and a quantity of roughly 0.45 to 1 ug was reverse transcribed using random hexamers. The authors amplified TCR beta CDR3 across 54 Vbeta and 13 Jbeta using immunoSEQ multiplex PCR. TCRdb ran MiXCR on the immunoSEQ multiplex PCR reads and lists one entry per CDR3 protein. The sample lists 100,000 to 150,000 distinct CDR3 sequences; roughly 94% were seen once. V lost 8 bases, J lost 7 bases, and 9 bases stayed unmatched. Per the germline V gene, CDR1 is SQVTM and CDR2 is ANQGSEA. The CDR3 is 12 residues long. Notes on the study in general: Among people with Susac, CD8+ clonal expansion was greatest in TEMRA cells and active patients. The authors acknowledged that the study's TCR sequencing and HLA analysis involved relatively few individuals.

CD8+ and CD4+ T cells from blood underwent TCR beta sequencing. J is TRBJ1-1 and V is TRBV29-1; 8 nucleotides line up with TRBD1. This sequence originates from a human donor with Susac syndrome. The source material was CD8+ T cells from PBMCs. The CDR3, as DNA: TGCAGCTCAACAGGGGGAATTGATGAAGCTTTCTTT. It yields the protein CSSTGGIDEAFF.